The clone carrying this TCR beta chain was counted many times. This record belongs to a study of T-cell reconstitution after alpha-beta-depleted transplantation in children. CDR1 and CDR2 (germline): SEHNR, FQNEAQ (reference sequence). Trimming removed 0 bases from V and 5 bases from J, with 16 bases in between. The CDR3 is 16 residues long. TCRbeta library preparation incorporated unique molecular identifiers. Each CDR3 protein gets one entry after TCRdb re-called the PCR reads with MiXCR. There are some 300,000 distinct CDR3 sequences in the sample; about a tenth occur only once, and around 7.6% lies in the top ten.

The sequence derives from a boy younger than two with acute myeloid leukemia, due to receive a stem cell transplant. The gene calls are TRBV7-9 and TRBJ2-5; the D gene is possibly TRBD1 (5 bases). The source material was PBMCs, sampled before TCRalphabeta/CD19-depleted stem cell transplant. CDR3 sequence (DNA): TGTGCCAGCAGCTTAGCGGGCAGGGCTCCGGCGGAGACCCAGTACTTC. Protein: CASSLAGRAPAETQYF.